Listed below are T cell receptor beta chains from one sample, sequenced in a study of blood T cell repertoires in COVID-19. Measured with immunoSEQ multiplex PCR; TCRdb has only the in-frame clones, and not every one. The table has some 260,000 clones, about nine tenths seen once; the top ten hold 1.5% to 2%. The sequenced sample was PBMCs or T cells enriched from blood (not recorded which). The receptors here all came from a woman between 18 and 29 years old who had recovered from COVID-19. Both conserved end residues are part of each CDR3. Fields, in order: D gene, V gene, J gene, clone size, CDR3 DNA, CDR3 protein. A D gene is named only where the DNA matches it firmly. Expanded clones are given a class, and other clones once, few, many or no size at all.

TRBD1,TRBV11-2,TRBJ1-4,NA,TGTGCCAGCAGCCGGACAGGGGAATGGGAAAAACTGTTTTTT,CASSRTGEWEKLFF
TRBD1,TRBV7-9,TRBJ1-2,NA,TGTGCCAGCAGCTACCGACAGGGTTTCGTCTATGGCTACACCTTC,CASSYRQGFVYGYTF
TRBD1,TRBV5-5,TRBJ1-3,NA,TGTGCCAGCAGCTTCGGACAGGGGGCAACGGGAGGAAACACCATATATTTT,CASSFGQGATGGNTIYF
TRBD1,TRBV27,TRBJ1-6,NA,TGTGCCAGCAGTCGGGACAGGGCAATATCACCCCTCCACTTT,CASSRDRAISPLHF
TRBD1,TRBV4-3,TRBJ2-3,NA,TGCGCCAGCAGCGCCCGGACAGGGGGCGGTGCAGATACGCAGTATTTT,CASSARTGGGADTQYF
TRBD1,TRBV7-4,TRBJ1-2,NA,TGTGCCAGCAGCTCCGAATCTGACAGGGGCGGCTATCTGTTGGACTATGGCTACACCTTC,CASSSESDRGGYLLDYGYTF
NA,TRBV7-2,TRBJ2-7,NA,TGTGCCAGCAGCTCCGCACAGGGAGCATACGAGCAGTACTTC,CASSSAQGAYEQYF
TRBD1,TRBV4-1,TRBJ1-1,NA,TGCGCCAGCAGCAGGACAGGTGTCGGAGCTTTCTTT,CASSRTGVGAFF
TRBD2,TRBV28,TRBJ2-7,once,TGTGCCAGCGCTGGGACTAGCGGGAGGTTAACCGCCTACGAGCAGTACTTC,CASAGTSGRLTAYEQYF
TRBD2,TRBV7-9,TRBJ2-2,NA,TGTGCCAGCAGCTTTCCCAGCGGGAGGGCCTCGACCGGGGAGCTGTTTTTT,CASSFPSGRASTGELFF
TRBD1,TRBV6-5,TRBJ2-7,few,TGTGCCAGCAGGGACAGGGGGCATAACGAGCAGTACTTC,CASRDRGHNEQYF
TRBD2,TRBV7-9,TRBJ2-5,NA,TGTGCCAGCAGCTCCGGGACTAGCGGGAGTCTAGGATCGGAGACCCAGTACTTC,CASSSGTSGSLGSETQYF
NA,TRBV2,TRBJ1-1,NA,TGTGCCAGCAGTGTATTCGACACTGAAGCTTTCTTT,CASSVFDTEAFF
NA,TRBV20-1,TRBJ2-3,NA,TGCAGTGCTAGTGCTAGCGTAGATACGCAGTATTTT,CSASASVDTQYF
TRBD1,TRBV6-5,TRBJ2-7,NA,TGTGCCAGCCAACACAGGGGAACCTACGAGCAGTACTTC,CASQHRGTYEQYF
NA,TRBV9,TRBJ2-1,NA,TGTGCCAGCAGCGTAGCGGGTCTATATGAGCAGTTCTTC,CASSVAGLYEQFF
NA,TRBV10-1,TRBJ1-2,NA,TGCGCCAGCAAAGATTCCCCGGCCAGGACTAACTATGGCTACACCTTC,CASKDSPARTNYGYTF
NA,TRBV9,TRBJ1-2,NA,TGTGCCAGCAGCGCCACAGGTTTGTTTGGCTACACCTTC,CASSATGLFGYTF
NA,TRBV6-2/TRBV6-3,TRBJ2-3,once,TGTGCCAGCAGTTACCCCACTGCTGGAGACCTCGATCCCCAGCAGTATTTT,CASSYPTAGDLDPQQYF
TRBD1,TRBV9,TRBJ2-2,NA,TGTGCCAGCAGCGTCCAGGGACAGGGCATCGGGGAGCTGTTTTTT,CASSVQGQGIGELFF
NA,TRBV28,TRBJ1-1,NA,TGTGCCAGCAGTGGAGGACCCGATACCAACACTGAAGCTTTCTTT,CASSGGPDTNTEAFF
TRBD2,TRBV11-2,TRBJ2-3,NA,TGTGCCAGCAGCCTCCGCGGGAGAGTAACAGATACGCAGTATTTT,CASSLRGRVTDTQYF
NA,TRBV11-3,TRBJ1-3,NA,TGTGCCAGCAGTACGCAGGGTATCATTGGAAACACCATATATTTT,CASSTQGIIGNTIYF
TRBD2,TRBV27,TRBJ2-1,NA,TGTGCCACCCGACGGGGCGGGGGGGCCGATGAGCAGTTCTTC,CATRRGGGADEQFF
TRBD2,TRBV10-3,TRBJ2-3,NA,TGTGCCATCAGACCCGGGACTACCGACACAGATACGCAGTATTTT,CAIRPGTTDTDTQYF
TRBD1,TRBV7-9,TRBJ2-3,NA,TGTGCCAGCACCGACGGGACAGGGTTTTCAGATACGCAGTATTTT,CASTDGTGFSDTQYF
TRBD1,TRBV7-9,TRBJ1-1,NA,TGTGCCAGCAGCCTCTCGACAGGGTTGGCTTTCTTT,CASSLSTGLAFF
NA,TRBV29-1,TRBJ2-1,once,TGCAGCGTTGAAGGCAGGGAAGGGCAGTTCTTC,CSVEGREGQFF
TRBD2,TRBV5-1,TRBJ2-5,NA,TGCGCCAGCAGCTTGGAATCACCTAGCGGGGGGGCGGAGACCCAGTACTTC,CASSLESPSGGAETQYF
NA,TRBV9,TRBJ1-2,NA,TGTGCCAGCAGCGACAGGGTATATGGCTACACCTTC,CASSDRVYGYTF
TRBD2,TRBV4-2,TRBJ2-2,NA,TGTGCCAGCAGCCAAGACGGGGGGGGCTACACCGGGGAGCTGTTTTTT,CASSQDGGGYTGELFF